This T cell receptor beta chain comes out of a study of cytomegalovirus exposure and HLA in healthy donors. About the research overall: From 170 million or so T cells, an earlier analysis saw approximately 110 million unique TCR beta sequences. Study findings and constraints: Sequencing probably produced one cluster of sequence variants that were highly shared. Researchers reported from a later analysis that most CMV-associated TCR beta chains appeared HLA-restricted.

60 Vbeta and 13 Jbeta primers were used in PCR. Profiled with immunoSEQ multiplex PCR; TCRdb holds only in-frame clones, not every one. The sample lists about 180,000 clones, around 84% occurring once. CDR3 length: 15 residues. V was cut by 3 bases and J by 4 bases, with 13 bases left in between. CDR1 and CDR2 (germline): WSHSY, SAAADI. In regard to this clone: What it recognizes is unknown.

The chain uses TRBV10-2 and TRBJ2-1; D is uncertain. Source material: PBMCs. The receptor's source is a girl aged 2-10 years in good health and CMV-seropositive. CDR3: CASSDNFPTYNEQFF. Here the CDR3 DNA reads TGCGCCAGCAGTGATAACTTCCCAACTTACAATGAGCAGTTCTTC.